The rows below give T cell receptor beta chains drawn from one sample of a study of shared clonotypes between healthy human individuals. The table came from immunoSEQ multiplex PCR; TCRdb's copy has only in-frame clones and leaves some out. The sample holds roughly 510,000 clones, almost 80% seen once. Sequenced input: PBMCs. These receptor sequences come from a middle-aged woman in good health. Some clones in this sample may be carry-over from other donors' samples. CDR3s include the opening cysteine and the closing phenylalanine or tryptophan. Fields, in order: V gene, D gene, clone size, J gene, CDR3 DNA, CDR3 protein. A D gene is named only where the DNA matches it firmly. Not every row has a clone size; where given, it reads once, few, many or a size class.

v_call: TRBV7-2; d_call: NA; clone_size: NA; j_call: TRBJ2-6; cdr3_nt: TGTGCCAGCAGCTTGCGGGGAACGATCTCTGGGGCCAACGTCCTGACTTTC; cdr3_aa: CASSLRGTISGANVLTF
v_call: TRBV5-6; d_call: TRBD2; clone_size: NA; j_call: TRBJ2-5; cdr3_nt: TGTGCCAGCAGCTTGCTCACTAGCGATTCCCAGACCCAGTACTTC; cdr3_aa: CASSLLTSDSQTQYF
v_call: TRBV5-1; d_call: NA; clone_size: NA; j_call: TRBJ1-1; cdr3_nt: TGCGCCAGCAGCTTGGGGGGGCGATTCGCTGAAGCTTTCTTT; cdr3_aa: CASSLGGRFAEAFF
v_call: TRBV5-6; d_call: NA; clone_size: NA; j_call: TRBJ2-1; cdr3_nt: TGTGCCAGCAGCTTGCATGGCTCCTACAATGAGCAGTTCTTC; cdr3_aa: CASSLHGSYNEQFF
v_call: TRBV4-1; d_call: NA; clone_size: NA; j_call: TRBJ1-1; cdr3_nt: TGCGCCAGCAGCCGCCTTGGGGTGAACACTGAAGCTTTCTTT; cdr3_aa: CASSRLGVNTEAFF
v_call: TRBV4-2; d_call: TRBD2; clone_size: few; j_call: TRBJ2-3; cdr3_nt: TGTGCCAGCAGCCAAGGCCTAGCGGGAGCCGGCACAGATACGCAGTATTTT; cdr3_aa: CASSQGLAGAGTDTQYF
v_call: TRBV5-1; d_call: TRBD1; clone_size: NA; j_call: TRBJ2-4; cdr3_nt: TGCGCCAGCAGCATGGCCCGGGACAGCAAAAACATTCAGTACTTC; cdr3_aa: CASSMARDSKNIQYF
v_call: TRBV5-5; d_call: NA; clone_size: NA; j_call: TRBJ1-2; cdr3_nt: TGTGCCAGCAGCAGCCTGATTAGGACAGTCGGCTACACCTTC; cdr3_aa: CASSSLIRTVGYTF
v_call: TRBV12-5; d_call: TRBD1; clone_size: NA; j_call: TRBJ1-1; cdr3_nt: TGTGCTAGTGGTTTGGCACCCCCGGGACAGGGATTTACTGAAGCTTTCTTT; cdr3_aa: CASGLAPPGQGFTEAFF
v_call: TRBV29-1; d_call: NA; clone_size: NA; j_call: TRBJ1-1; cdr3_nt: TGCAGCGTTGGCCCCCGGGGGAACACTGAAGCTTTCTTT; cdr3_aa: CSVGPRGNTEAFF
v_call: TRBV7-2; d_call: NA; clone_size: once; j_call: TRBJ2-5; cdr3_nt: TGTGCCAGCAGCGCCATGAGCGGTACCAAAGAGACCCAGTACTTC; cdr3_aa: CASSAMSGTKETQYF
v_call: TRBV23-1; d_call: NA; clone_size: NA; j_call: TRBJ1-4; cdr3_nt: TGCGCCGAGTATGCTAATGAAAAACTGTTTTTT; cdr3_aa: CAEYANEKLFF
v_call: TRBV5-4; d_call: NA; clone_size: NA; j_call: TRBJ2-7; cdr3_nt: TGTGCCAGCAGTCCCGACCTTCGCGAGCAGTACTTC; cdr3_aa: CASSPDLREQYF
v_call: TRBV11-2; d_call: TRBD1; clone_size: NA; j_call: TRBJ1-1; cdr3_nt: TGTGCCAGCAGGTCCGTCTTTCAGGGGGGGAACACTGAAGCTTTCTTT; cdr3_aa: CASRSVFQGGNTEAFF
v_call: TRBV18; d_call: NA; clone_size: NA; j_call: TRBJ2-2; cdr3_nt: TGTGCCAGCTCACGAGAGCTCGTTGAGACCGGGGAGCTGTTTTTT; cdr3_aa: CASSRELVETGELFF
v_call: TRBV7-2; d_call: TRBD1; clone_size: NA; j_call: TRBJ2-7; cdr3_nt: TGTGCCAGCAGCTTAGATGCCAGGGGGATCGACGAGCAGTACTTC; cdr3_aa: CASSLDARGIDEQYF
v_call: TRBV7-9; d_call: TRBD2; clone_size: NA; j_call: TRBJ2-1; cdr3_nt: TGTGCCAGCAGCGCCCGGACTAGCGGGGGTGAGCAGTTCTTC; cdr3_aa: CASSARTSGGEQFF
v_call: TRBV7-9; d_call: NA; clone_size: many; j_call: TRBJ2-4; cdr3_nt: TGTGCCAGCAGCTTAGATGCAGACATTCAGTACTTC; cdr3_aa: CASSLDADIQYF
v_call: TRBV7-3; d_call: TRBD2; clone_size: few; j_call: TRBJ2-1; cdr3_nt: TGTGCCAGCAGCTTTGGAGGTAGCGGGAGCCTCAATGAGCAGTTCTTC; cdr3_aa: CASSFGGSGSLNEQFF
v_call: TRBV28; d_call: NA; clone_size: NA; j_call: TRBJ1-5; cdr3_nt: TGTGCCAGCAGTTCCTACCGCTGGGACTCCCTGGGTTCCCAGCATTTT; cdr3_aa: CASSSYRWDSLGSQHF
v_call: TRBV6-1; d_call: NA; clone_size: NA; j_call: TRBJ2-7; cdr3_nt: TGTGCCAGCAGTGAAGGCTGGACCAGCTACGAGCAGTACTTC; cdr3_aa: CASSEGWTSYEQYF
v_call: TRBV10-2; d_call: TRBD1; clone_size: NA; j_call: TRBJ1-4; cdr3_nt: TGCGCCAGCAGTGGGGTCCCGGGACAGGGTTATGGGGAAAAACTGTTTTTT; cdr3_aa: CASSGVPGQGYGEKLFF
v_call: TRBV18; d_call: NA; clone_size: NA; j_call: TRBJ2-1; cdr3_nt: TGTGCCAGCTCACCATCGTCTAGCAATGAGCAGTTCTTC; cdr3_aa: CASSPSSSNEQFF
v_call: TRBV9; d_call: TRBD2; clone_size: NA; j_call: TRBJ2-3; cdr3_nt: TGTGCCAGCAGCCCCCGGACTAGCGGTCTCACAGATACGCAGTATTTT; cdr3_aa: CASSPRTSGLTDTQYF
v_call: TRBV19; d_call: TRBD2; clone_size: NA; j_call: TRBJ2-1; cdr3_nt: TGTGCCAGTAGTGCCGAGCGGGAGGCTTCTCTCCATGAGCAGTTCTTC; cdr3_aa: CASSAEREASLHEQFF
v_call: TRBV27; d_call: TRBD1; clone_size: many; j_call: TRBJ1-3; cdr3_nt: TGTGCCAGCGGGACAGGGGCCAGGAACACCATATATTTT; cdr3_aa: CASGTGARNTIYF
v_call: TRBV6-5; d_call: NA; clone_size: NA; j_call: TRBJ1-5; cdr3_nt: TGTGCCAGCGGGGAAGGGTTAAATCAGCCCCAGCATTTT; cdr3_aa: CASGEGLNQPQHF
v_call: TRBV28; d_call: TRBD1; clone_size: NA; j_call: TRBJ2-3; cdr3_nt: TGTGCCAGCAGTTTTAGGGACAGGGGGCTCGCAGATACGCAGTATTTT; cdr3_aa: CASSFRDRGLADTQYF
v_call: TRBV5-6; d_call: NA; clone_size: NA; j_call: TRBJ2-7; cdr3_nt: TGTGCCAGCAGCCAAACGGGCGGGGTCTCCTACGAGCAGTACTTC; cdr3_aa: CASSQTGGVSYEQYF
v_call: TRBV14; d_call: TRBD1; clone_size: NA; j_call: TRBJ2-7; cdr3_nt: TGTGCCAGCAGCCAACGAGTTCGGACAGGGGACCAAGCGGGATACGAGCAGTACTTC; cdr3_aa: CASSQRVRTGDQAGYEQYF
v_call: TRBV2; d_call: NA; clone_size: NA; j_call: TRBJ2-7; cdr3_nt: TGTGCCGGGAGGGGACAGCCGACCTCCTACGAGCAGTACTTC; cdr3_aa: CAGRGQPTSYEQYF
v_call: TRBV28; d_call: NA; clone_size: NA; j_call: TRBJ2-7; cdr3_nt: TGTGCCAGCAGTTTAACAACCTCTTTAGGGCCTCTTACCTACGAGCAGTACTTC; cdr3_aa: CASSLTTSLGPLTYEQYF
v_call: TRBV4-1; d_call: TRBD1; clone_size: NA; j_call: TRBJ1-4; cdr3_nt: TGCGCCAGCAGCCAAGGACAGGGAGGTGAAAAACTGTTTTTT; cdr3_aa: CASSQGQGGEKLFF
v_call: TRBV2; d_call: TRBD1; clone_size: NA; j_call: TRBJ1-6; cdr3_nt: TGTGCCAGCAGTCTCACAGGGGCGCCCCTCCCCCTCCACTTT; cdr3_aa: CASSLTGAPLPLHF
v_call: TRBV6-6; d_call: TRBD2; clone_size: NA; j_call: TRBJ2-1; cdr3_nt: TGTGCCAGCACCTATAGTGGCCTAGCGGGCAATGAGCAGTTCTTC; cdr3_aa: CASTYSGLAGNEQFF
v_call: TRBV2; d_call: TRBD1; clone_size: NA; j_call: TRBJ1-2; cdr3_nt: TGTGCCAGCAGTGAAGGGACAGGACCATCCTATGGCTACACCTTC; cdr3_aa: CASSEGTGPSYGYTF
v_call: TRBV7-8; d_call: TRBD2; clone_size: NA; j_call: TRBJ2-7; cdr3_nt: TGTGCCAGCAGCTTAGGTTATCCGGGACTAGCGGGAGGTCCGGGTTCCTACGAGCAGTACTTC; cdr3_aa: CASSLGYPGLAGGPGSYEQYF
v_call: TRBV7-7; d_call: NA; clone_size: many; j_call: TRBJ2-2; cdr3_nt: TGTGCTAGCAGCTCGAATGTAAACACCGGGGAGCTGTTTTTT; cdr3_aa: CASSSNVNTGELFF
v_call: TRBV30; d_call: NA; clone_size: NA; j_call: TRBJ2-7; cdr3_nt: TGTGCCTGGAGTAACGCCTACGAGCAGTACTTC; cdr3_aa: CAWSNAYEQYF
v_call: TRBV4-2; d_call: NA; clone_size: NA; j_call: TRBJ2-7; cdr3_nt: TGTGCCAGCAGCCAAGAAGTTAGCTCCTACGAGCAGTACTTC; cdr3_aa: CASSQEVSSYEQYF
v_call: TRBV5-1; d_call: TRBD2; clone_size: many; j_call: TRBJ2-5; cdr3_nt: TGCGCCAGCAGCTCCCGAGCGGGGGGGTCTGAGACCCAGTACTTC; cdr3_aa: CASSSRAGGSETQYF
v_call: TRBV2; d_call: TRBD2; clone_size: NA; j_call: TRBJ2-1; cdr3_nt: TGTGCCAGAGGGACTAGCGGGAGGTTGAGGGGGGAGCAGTTCTTC; cdr3_aa: CARGTSGRLRGEQFF
v_call: TRBV6-1; d_call: TRBD1; clone_size: NA; j_call: TRBJ2-1; cdr3_nt: TGTGCCAGCAGTGATGCAGGGGGCTACAATGAGCAGTTCTTC; cdr3_aa: CASSDAGGYNEQFF
v_call: TRBV7-9; d_call: NA; clone_size: NA; j_call: TRBJ2-7; cdr3_nt: TGTGCCAGCAGCTTATCCCCATCCCACGAGCAGTACTTC; cdr3_aa: CASSLSPSHEQYF
v_call: TRBV28; d_call: NA; clone_size: NA; j_call: TRBJ1-5; cdr3_nt: TGTGCCAGCAGTGAACAGGGTGCGGCTCAGCCCCAGCATTTT; cdr3_aa: CASSEQGAAQPQHF
v_call: TRBV6-5; d_call: NA; clone_size: NA; j_call: TRBJ2-7; cdr3_nt: TGTGCCAGCAGGCAACAGGGAGGCTCCTACGAGCAGTACTTC; cdr3_aa: CASRQQGGSYEQYF
v_call: TRBV28; d_call: TRBD2; clone_size: NA; j_call: TRBJ2-3; cdr3_nt: TGTGCCAGCAGGCGCCCTCCGGGGACTACCCCCACAGATACGCAGTATTTT; cdr3_aa: CASRRPPGTTPTDTQYF
v_call: TRBV19; d_call: TRBD1; clone_size: once; j_call: TRBJ2-7; cdr3_nt: TGTGCCAGTAGTATCATCCGGGACAGTTCCTACGAGCAGTACTTC; cdr3_aa: CASSIIRDSSYEQYF
v_call: TRBV27; d_call: TRBD1; clone_size: NA; j_call: TRBJ2-7; cdr3_nt: TGTGCCAGCAGTTTTCGACAGGGGAGCTCCTACGAGCAGTACTTC; cdr3_aa: CASSFRQGSSYEQYF
v_call: TRBV5-6; d_call: NA; clone_size: NA; j_call: TRBJ2-1; cdr3_nt: TGTGCCAGCAGCTTAGGACCTGAGCAGTTCTTC; cdr3_aa: CASSLGPEQFF
v_call: TRBV9; d_call: TRBD2; clone_size: few; j_call: TRBJ2-1; cdr3_nt: TGTGCCAGCAGCGTAGGACTAGCGGTCAATGAGCAGTTCTTC; cdr3_aa: CASSVGLAVNEQFF
v_call: TRBV6-5; d_call: TRBD2; clone_size: NA; j_call: TRBJ2-1; cdr3_nt: TGTGCCAGCAGTTACAGTGCGGGAGCCCCCGATGAGCAGTTCTTC; cdr3_aa: CASSYSAGAPDEQFF
v_call: TRBV10-3; d_call: NA; clone_size: NA; j_call: TRBJ2-1; cdr3_nt: TGTGCCATCAGTGAGTCGCGCGGGCCCTACAATGAGCAGTTCTTC; cdr3_aa: CAISESRGPYNEQFF
v_call: TRBV5-8; d_call: TRBD2; clone_size: many; j_call: TRBJ2-5; cdr3_nt: TGTGCCAGCAGCTTGGGGACTAGCGGGATGAGAGAGACCCAGTACTTC; cdr3_aa: CASSLGTSGMRETQYF